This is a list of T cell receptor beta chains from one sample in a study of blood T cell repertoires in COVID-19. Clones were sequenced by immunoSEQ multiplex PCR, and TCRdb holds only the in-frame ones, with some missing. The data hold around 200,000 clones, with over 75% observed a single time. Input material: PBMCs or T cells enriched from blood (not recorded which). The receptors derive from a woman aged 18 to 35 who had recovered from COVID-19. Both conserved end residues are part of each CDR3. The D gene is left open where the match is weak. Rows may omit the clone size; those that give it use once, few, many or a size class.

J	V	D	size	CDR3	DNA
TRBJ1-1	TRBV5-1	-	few	CASSLSDRNTEAFF	TGCGCCAGCAGCCTATCGGACAGAAACACTGAAGCTTTCTTT
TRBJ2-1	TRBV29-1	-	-	CSVLHQYNEQFF	TGCAGCGTTCTCCATCAGTACAATGAGCAGTTCTTC
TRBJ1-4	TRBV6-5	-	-	CASSYSATATNEKLFF	TGTGCCAGCAGTTACTCAGCAACGGCAACTAATGAAAAACTGTTTTTT
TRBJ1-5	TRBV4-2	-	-	CASSRTGGFSPQHF	TGTGCCAGCAGCCGTACCGGAGGTTTCAGCCCCCAGCATTTT
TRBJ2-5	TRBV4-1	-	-	CASSQDPPTIGETQYF	TGCGCCAGCAGCCAAGACCCTCCGACCATCGGGGAGACCCAGTACTTC
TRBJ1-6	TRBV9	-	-	CASSVEGGSGRNSPLHF	TGTGCCAGCAGCGTAGAGGGAGGGTCGGGAAGGAATTCACCCCTCCACTTT
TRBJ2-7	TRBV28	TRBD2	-	CASITAGGGYEQYF	TGTGCCAGCATTACAGCGGGAGGAGGGTACGAGCAGTACTTC
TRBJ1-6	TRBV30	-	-	CAWNRVTNSPLHF	TGTGCCTGGAACAGGGTTACTAATTCACCCCTCCACTTT
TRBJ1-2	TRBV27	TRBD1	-	CASSRTSTGMFGYTF	TGTGCCAGCAGTCGTACTTCGACAGGGATGTTCGGCTACACCTTC
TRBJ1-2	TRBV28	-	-	CASSFGGPGYTF	TGTGCCAGCAGTTTCGGAGGGCCCGGCTACACCTTC
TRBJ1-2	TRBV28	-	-	CASSLRSGLYGYTF	TGTGCCAGCAGTTTACGGTCAGGACTGTATGGCTACACCTTC
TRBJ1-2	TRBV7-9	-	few	CASSPDFYGYTF	TGTGCCAGCAGCCCGGACTTCTATGGCTACACCTTC
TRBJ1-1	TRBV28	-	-	CASSLAESEAFF	TGTGCCAGCAGTTTGGCGGAAAGCGAAGCTTTCTTT
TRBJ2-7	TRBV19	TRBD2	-	CASSIELAGQYF	TGTGCCAGTAGTATAGAACTAGCGGGGCAGTACTTC
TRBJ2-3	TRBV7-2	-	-	CASSLSRDTQYF	TGTGCCAGCAGCCTTAGTAGAGATACGCAGTATTTT
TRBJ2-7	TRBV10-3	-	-	CAISARQEIYEQYF	TGTGCCATCAGTGCGCGACAGGAGATCTACGAGCAGTACTTC
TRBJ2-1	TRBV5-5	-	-	CASSSGHGLGEQFF	TGTGCCAGCAGCTCGGGACACGGGCTGGGGGAGCAGTTCTTC
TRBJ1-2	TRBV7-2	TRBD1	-	CASSPGQGVSGYTF	TGTGCCAGCAGCCCGGGACAGGGGGTTTCTGGCTACACCTTC
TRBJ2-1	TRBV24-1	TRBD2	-	CATSASGRDEQFF	TGTGCCACCAGTGCTAGCGGGAGGGATGAGCAGTTCTTC
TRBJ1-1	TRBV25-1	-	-	CASSFRGGSEAFF	TGTGCCAGCAGTTTCAGGGGCGGGTCTGAAGCTTTCTTT
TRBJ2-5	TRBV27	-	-	CASREGLGTSPKTQYF	TGTGCCAGCAGAGAAGGCTTGGGGACATCCCCCAAGACCCAGTACTTC
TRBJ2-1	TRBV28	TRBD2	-	CASSRLGGRVYNEQFF	TGTGCCAGCAGTCGACTTGGCGGGAGAGTGTACAATGAGCAGTTCTTC